A single sample gave rise to the 27 T cell receptor beta chains below, sequenced in a study of neurological immune-mediated disorders (dated by TCRdb to the late 2010s). The sample's time point, from its label and the paper: longitudinal time-point 3. Receptor libraries were prepared by 5' RACE. This sample was sequenced with an Illumina HiSeq 2500. TCRdb ran its own pipeline on the public reads, namely fastp trimming at Q25 and MiXCR clone calling, and kept in-frame beta chains. Each entry merges the rows of one CDR3 protein and shows their most common DNA and genes. The sample table lists roughly 100,000 distinct CDR3 sequences, approximately 11% of them with a count of one. Clones ranked in the top ten supply 3.1% of the sample. Material: PBMCs. The receptors here all came from a female donor with HTLV-1-associated myelopathy (HAM/TSP).

This clonotype came up a few times. The chain couples TRBV5-1 to TRBJ2-1, with D possibly matching TRBD1 (6 bases). V was clipped by 2 bases and J by 0 bases, with 9 bases between them. This CDR3 comprises 15 residues. Germline V gene lookup returns CDR1 SGHRS and CDR2 YFSETQ. CDR3 protein: CASSFGQTSYNEQFF. CDR3 nucleotide sequence: TGCGCCAGCAGCTTCGGACAGACCTCCTACAATGAGCAGTTCTTC.

This clonotype was recorded many times. The V call is TRBV7-2, the J call TRBJ1-3; D is undetermined. CDR1 SGHTA and CDR2 FQGNSA come from the germline V gene. The CDR3 is 13 amino acids. The germline V and J ends were trimmed by 1 base and 2 bases, with 3 bases remaining between them. The CDR3 DNA reads TGTGCCAGCAGCTTAGTGGCTGGAAACACCATATATTTT. Encoded protein: CASSLVAGNTIYF. The full variable domain, its missing parts supplied by reference TRBV7-2 and TRBJ1-3, is GAGVSQSPSNKVTEKGKDVELRCDPISGHTALYWYRQSLGQGLEFLIYFQGNSAPDKSGLPSDRFSAERTGGSVSTLTIQRTQQEDSAVYLCASSLVAGNTIYFGEGSWLTVV.

This clonotype was seen ten or more times. The chain is built from TRBV20-1 and TRBJ2-7; TRBD2 agrees at 9 bases. The germline gives CDR1 DFQATT, CDR2 SNEGSKA (reference sequence). The CDR3 length is 14 residues. V trimming: 3 bases; J trimming: 1 base; junction bases outside the gene matches: 4. This CDR3 reads CSARAGGISYEQYF. CDR3 DNA: TGCAGTGCTAGGGCGGGGGGGATTTCCTACGAGCAGTACTTC.

There are many counts of this clonotype. The rearrangement uses TRBV9 and TRBJ2-1; no firm D call. This CDR3 contains 14 residues. Trimming removed 6 bases from V and 3 bases from J, with 13 bases in between. Germline V gives CDR1 SGDLS, CDR2 YYNGEE. CDR3 bases: TGTGCCAGCACTGACCAAGCCAACTACAATGAGCAGTTCTTC. Translation gives CASTDQANYNEQFF.

The table lists this clonotype with many counts. The CDR3 loop reads CASSRLGQILGYEQYF. CDR3 nucleotide sequence: TGTGCCAGCAGCCGCCTAGGACAAATACTAGGCTACGAGCAGTACTTC. V usage is TRBV6-2 or TRBV6-3 and J usage is TRBJ2-7; D is possibly TRBD1 or TRBD2 (5 bases each). Germline V gene sequence: CDR1 MNHEY, CDR2 SVGEGT. V shed 6 bases and J shed 3 bases, with 21 bases lying between them. This CDR3 contains 16 residues.

This clonotype was recorded at least ten times. The rearrangement uses TRBV7-7 and TRBJ2-2; 10 bases fit TRBD2. J gave up 1 base and V 5 bases, and 4 bases lay outside the gene matches. The germline CDR1 and CDR2 sequences are SSHAT and FNYEAQ (reference sequence). CDR3 length: 16 residues. The CDR3 DNA reads TGTGCCAGCAGCCGTGGACTAGCGGAGAACACCGGGGAGCTGTTTTTT. Protein sequence: CASSRGLAENTGELFF.

This clonotype was recorded a few times. The chain joins TRBV28 to TRBJ2-7; D gene unclear. CDR3 length: 12 amino acids. CDR1 and CDR2 from the germline V gene are MDHEN and SYDVKM. Trimming stripped 8 bases from V and 4 bases from J, with 12 bases between. CDR3 sequence reads: CASQITNYEQYF. CDR3 nucleotide sequence: TGTGCCAGCCAAATTACGAATTACGAGCAGTACTTC.

This clonotype was observed at least ten times. The V call is TRBV5-1, the J call TRBJ2-7; tentative D call: TRBD1 (6 bases). Germline lookup yields CDR1 SGHRS and CDR2 YFSETQ. V lost 4 bases, J lost 6 bases, and 11 bases lay in between. The CDR3 consists of 12 residues. The CDR3 region has the DNA TGCGCCAGCAGCGCTACAGGGCCCGAGCAGTACTTC. Translated, it gives CASSATGPEQYF.

On this clonotype: One end of the junction is discordant with germline, which a read error may explain. This chain connects TRBV20-1 to TRBJ2-2, with TRBD1 identical over 9 bases. CDR3 length equals 16 residues. CDR1 is DFQATT, CDR2 SNEGSKA, per germline (reference sequence). The CDR3 loop is CSTSVGTGYGTGELFF. The CDR3 coding sequence is TGTAGTACTAGCGTGGGGACAGGGTACGGCACCGGGGAGCTGTTTTTT.

This clonotype was seen many times. V usage is TRBV5-1 and J usage is TRBJ2-7; a possible D gene is TRBD1 (6 bases). The V and J ends lost 2 bases and 2 bases respectively, with 11 bases between them. The CDR3 totals 14 residues. Germline CDR1 is SGHRS and CDR2 is YFSETQ. DNA for the CDR3: TGCGCCAGCAGCTTAACCGGGACACCCTACGAGCAGTACTTC. Translated, it gives CASSLTGTPYEQYF.

This clonotype was counted at least ten times. The rearrangement uses TRBV6-1 and TRBJ2-3, with TRBD1 matching 7 bases. V lost 6 bases to trimming and J lost 4 bases; unmatched junction nucleotides: 4. CDR3 length: 13 residues. Per germline, CDR1 MNHNS and CDR2 SASEGT. This CDR3 reads CASRDDRADTQYF. The DNA of the CDR3 is TGTGCCAGCAGGGACGACAGGGCAGATACGCAGTATTTT.

This clonotype was picked up many times. The chain is built from TRBV10-3 and TRBJ2-2, with 7 nucleotides matching TRBD1. The CDR3 is made up of 14 amino acids. The junction had 2 bases not matched to a gene; V was cut back by 0 bases and J by 7 bases. Germline-derived CDR1 and CDR2 are ENHRY and SYGVKD. The CDR3, as DNA: TGTGCCATCAGTGAGTCAGGGGGCAGCGGGGAGCTGTTTTTT. It encodes CAISESGGSGELFF.

With respect to this clonotype: A read error may be the cause here, since a much bigger clone is one base away. This chain connects TRBV12-3 or TRBV12-4 to TRBJ1-5, with D possibly being TRBD1 (5 bases). Trimming removed 3 bases at V and 3 bases at J, with 9 bases between. The CDR3 contains 14 residues. The CDR3 loop is CASSLGLFNQPQHF. CDR3 nucleotides: TGTGCCAGCAGTTTGGGACTGTTCAATCAGCCCCAGCATTTT.

This clonotype was observed many times. V and J are TRBV5-1 and TRBJ2-4; 7 bases match TRBD1. CDR1 and CDR2 from the germline V gene are SGHRS and YFSETQ. This CDR3 has 17 residues. J was trimmed by 1 base and V by 3 bases; bases with no gene match: 10. In nucleotides, the CDR3 is TGCGCCAGCAGCTCAGGGGCATTACAGGGGGCCAAAAACATTCAGTACTTC. Translated: CASSSGALQGAKNIQYF.

Many counts were recorded for this clonotype. The chain couples TRBV7-8 to TRBJ1-5; tentative D call: TRBD1 (5 bases). The V end was cut by 8 bases, the J end by 1 base, with 18 bases between. CDR3 length equals 16 residues. The germline V gene encodes CDR1 SGHVS and CDR2 FQNEAQ. CDR3 sequence: CASAKPFDSSNQPQHF. In DNA, the CDR3 is TGTGCCAGCGCAAAACCATTTGACAGCAGCAATCAGCCCCAGCATTTT. The variable domain in full, completed from reference TRBV7-8 and TRBJ1-5, reads GAGVSQSPRYKVAKRGQDVALRCDPISGHVSLFWYQQALGQGPEFLTYFQNEAQLDKSGLPSDRFFAERPEGSVSTLKIQRTQQEDSAVYLCASAKPFDSSNQPQHFGDGTRLSIL.

This clonotype was counted many times. CDR3 in amino acids: CASSASSDRSSYEQYF. In nucleotides, the CDR3 is TGCGCCAGCAGCGCCTCCTCGGACAGGAGCTCCTACGAGCAGTACTTC. The rearrangement uses TRBV5-1 and TRBJ2-7, with TRBD1 matching 7 bases. The CDR3 is 16 amino acids. V lost 4 bases to trimming and J lost 0 bases; unmatched junction nucleotides: 10. Germline CDR1 and CDR2: SGHRS and YFSETQ.

This clonotype was detected only a few times. The rearrangement joins TRBV15 to TRBJ2-3; tentative D call: TRBD1 (5 bases). The germline V and J ends were trimmed by 0 bases and 2 bases, with 9 bases remaining between them. CDR3 size: 15 residues. CDR1 LNHNV and CDR2 YYDKDF come from the germline V gene (reference sequence). CDR3 region: CATSRDRASTDTQYF. The CDR3 nucleotides are TGTGCCACCAGCAGAGACAGGGCCTCCACAGATACGCAGTATTTT.

This clonotype was recorded many times. The chain combines TRBV2 with TRBJ1-2; D is ambiguous. Germline CDR1 reads SNHLY; CDR2 reads FYNNEI. CDR3 size: 13 residues. Trimming removed 8 bases from V and 3 bases from J, with 13 bases in between. CDR3 DNA: TGTGCCAGCTCCCGGGAGGGTGACTATGGCTACACCTTC. Translation gives CASSREGDYGYTF.

In its sample, this clonotype was seen many times. The J gene is TRBJ2-1, the V gene TRBV7-2; D unresolved. Germline CDR1 reads SGHTA; CDR2 reads FQGNSA. Trimming left V 1 base short and J 9 bases short, with 7 bases between. CDR3 length: 12 amino acids. The CDR3 bases are TGTGCCAGCAGCTTAGATAGATCTGAGCAGTTCTTC. Residues: CASSLDRSEQFF.

The sample holds many counts of this clonotype. The gene calls are TRBV24-1 and TRBJ2-1; D is ambiguous. The V and J ends lost 3 bases and 12 bases respectively, with 11 bases between them. The CDR3 runs to 12 residues. Germline V gene lookup returns CDR1 KGHDR and CDR2 SFDVKD. This chain's CDR3 is CATSDTVTGQFF. The CDR3 region has the DNA TGTGCCACCAGTGATACGGTAACGGGGCAGTTCTTC.

In this sample, this clonotype turned up many times. V usage is TRBV6-6 and J usage is TRBJ2-7, with 7 bases identical to TRBD2. The V segment lost 5 bases and the J segment 3 bases; nucleotides outside the gene matches: 7. The CDR3 extends over 14 amino acids. CDR1 is MNHNY, CDR2 SVGAGI, per germline (reference sequence). The DNA for the CDR3 is TGTGCCAGCAGTCCCGGGGCGGGGGTCTACGAGCAGTACTTC. It yields the protein CASSPGAGVYEQYF.

This clonotype was counted at least ten times. This sequence joins TRBV11-2 and TRBJ2-5, with TRBD2 matching 11 bases. Germline V gene lookup returns CDR1 SGHAT and CDR2 FQNNGV. The CDR3 spans 15 residues. V shed 1 base, J shed 4 bases, and the junction held 2 bases outside the gene matches. The CDR3 protein is CASSLVAGGLETQYF. DNA for the CDR3: TGTGCCAGCAGCTTAGTAGCGGGGGGGCTAGAGACCCAGTACTTC. Filled out from reference TRBV11-2 and TRBJ2-5, the complete variable domain reads EAGVAQSPRYKIIEKRQSVAFWCNPISGHATLYWYQQILGQGPKLLIQFQNNGVVDDSQLPKDRFSAERLKGVDSTLKIQPAKLEDSAVYLCASSLVAGGLETQYFGPGTRLLVL.

This clonotype appeared a few times. The J gene is TRBJ2-5, the V gene TRBV20-1, with 7 bases fitting TRBD2. From germline, CDR1 is DFQATT and CDR2 SNEGSKA (reference sequence). J was trimmed by 5 bases and V by 6 bases; bases with no gene match: 12. This CDR3 has 14 amino acids. CDR3 amino acids: CSASRIAGGETQYF. The CDR3 nucleotides read TGCAGTGCCAGCCGTATAGCGGGTGGGGAGACCCAGTACTTC.

This clonotype was found many times. The junction and the germline gene differ at one end; a read error may be behind it. The chain is built from TRBV5-6 and TRBJ2-4; TRBD1 matches at 7 bases. CDR1 SGHDT and CDR2 YYEEEE come from the germline V gene. This CDR3 has 11 amino acids. Written as DNA, the CDR3 is TGTGCCAGCAGCTTGGCCCAGGGGGAAACTTTC. Protein sequence: CASSLAQGETF.

This clonotype was counted many times. The chain uses TRBV20-1 and TRBJ2-1; D might be TRBD1 (6 bases). V was trimmed by 4 bases and J by 9 bases, leaving 10 bases between them. There are 11 residues in the CDR3. Germline assignment: CDR1 DFQATT and CDR2 SNEGSKA (reference sequence). CDR3 bases: TGCAGTGCTACGGGACAACCTGAGCAGTTCTTC. This translates into CSATGQPEQFF.

The rearrangement uses TRBV28 and TRBJ2-5, with D maybe TRBD2 (6 bases). This CDR3 spans 16 amino acids. V dropped 3 bases and J dropped 1 base, with 15 bases sitting between them. Germline assignment: CDR1 MDHEN and CDR2 SYDVKM. CDR3 sequence reads: CASSFGGTITQETQYF. DNA of the CDR3: TGTGCCAGCAGTTTCGGCGGGACCATTACCCAAGAGACCCAGTACTTC.

This clonotype came up many times. The V call is TRBV5-6, the J call TRBJ2-7; 7 bases agree with TRBD2. Per germline, CDR1 SGHDT and CDR2 YYEEEE. The CDR3 loop spans 13 amino acids. Trimming cost V 4 bases and J 1 base; bases outside gene matches: 2. For the CDR3, the DNA is TGTGCCAGCAGCCGGGGGGAATCCTACGAGCAGTACTTC. It is translated as CASSRGESYEQYF. Using reference TRBV5-6 and TRBJ2-7 for the parts outside the CDR3, the full variable domain is DAGVTQSPTHLIKTRGQQVTLRCSPKSGHDTVSWYQQALGQGPQFIFQYYEEEERQRGNFPDRFSGHQFPNYSSELNVNALLLGDSALYLCASSRGESYEQYFGPGTRLTVT.